The rows below give T cell receptor beta chains drawn from one sample of a study of tumour-infiltrating T cells in Burkitt lymphoma. The method was immunoSEQ multiplex PCR; TCRdb's version includes in-frame clones alone and lacks a portion of them. The repertoire has roughly 7,200 clones, roughly 17% of them found once; the top ten carry approximately 3%. Source material: tumor tissue. The receptors come from a human donor with diffuse large B-cell lymphoma. CDR3s include the opening cysteine and the closing phenylalanine or tryptophan. The D gene is left open where the match is weak. Part of the rows lack a size; the others show once, few, many or a class for expanded clones.

V	J	D	size	DNA	CDR3
TRBV27	TRBJ2-3	TRBD2	-	TGTGCCAGCAGTCCAAGGGGGCTAGCGGGAGGGCCGGGTACGCAGTATTTT	CASSPRGLAGGPGTQYF
TRBV10-3	TRBJ2-7	-	medium-sized	TGTGCCATCAGTGCAGGTCTCGAGCAGTACTTC	CAISAGLEQYF
TRBV19	TRBJ2-1	-	-	TGTGCCAGTGGCACCCGGGGCCTGGCCAGCAATGAGCAGTTCTTC	CASGTRGLASNEQFF
TRBV19	TRBJ2-7	-	-	TGTGCCAGTAGTGTTCGACTAGAGGGGAGCGAGCAGTACTTC	CASSVRLEGSEQYF
TRBV29-1	TRBJ1-3	TRBD1	-	TGCAGCGTCAGGGGGTTGAACTCTGGAAACACCATATATTTT	CSVRGLNSGNTIYF
TRBV10-3	TRBJ2-7	-	few	TGTGCCATCAGTGAGTCAACTAGTGAGCCCGAGCAGTACTTC	CAISESTSEPEQYF
TRBV7-9	TRBJ2-2	TRBD1	once	TGTGCCAGCAGCTCCTCACAGGGGATTGCGAACACCGGGGAGCTGTTTTTT	CASSSSQGIANTGELFF
TRBV19	TRBJ2-7	TRBD2	-	TGTGCCAGTAGTCCCCTCCATAGCGCGGGGGGATCCAGGTACGAGCAGTACTTC	CASSPLHSAGGSRYEQYF
TRBV18	TRBJ2-5	TRBD1	-	TGTGCCAGCTCACCCGGGACAGGGAGACAAGAGACCCAGTACTTC	CASSPGTGRQETQYF
TRBV29-1	TRBJ2-7	TRBD1	-	TGCAGCGCCGGGGGACAGGGCTACGAGCAGTACTTC	CSAGGQGYEQYF
TRBV9	TRBJ2-1	TRBD2	-	TGTGCCAGCAGCGTGAGATCTAGCGGGAGTCGTAATGAGCAGTTCTTC	CASSVRSSGSRNEQFF
TRBV7-9	TRBJ2-5	TRBD2	few	TGTGCCAGCAGGTCGACTAGCGTCGAGACCCAGTACTTC	CASRSTSVETQYF
TRBV27	TRBJ1-2	-	-	TGTGCCAGCAGTTTATCGGTATCGCGGGTCTATGGCTACACCTTC	CASSLSVSRVYGYTF
TRBV7-2	TRBJ2-3	-	-	TGTGCCAGCAGCTTAGAGGCTACCTTCACAGATACGCAGTATTTT	CASSLEATFTDTQYF
TRBV28	TRBJ2-7	TRBD2	-	TGTGCCAGCAGGCCTGACGCGGGAGGGCCTCATTACTACGAGCAGTACTTC	CASRPDAGGPHYYEQYF
TRBV7-9	TRBJ2-7	TRBD1	few	TGTGCCAGCAGCTTACAGGACAGGGGCGAGCAGTACTTC	CASSLQDRGEQYF
TRBV12-5	TRBJ2-2	-	few	TGTGCTAGTGGCACGGGGGACGGTAACACCGGGGAGCTGTTTTTT	CASGTGDGNTGELFF
TRBV7-2	TRBJ2-1	TRBD2	once	TGTGCCAGCAGCCTTGATGCTAGCGGGAACAATGAGCAGTTCTTC	CASSLDASGNNEQFF
TRBV6-5	TRBJ1-4	-	-	TGTGCCAGCAGTTACGGGCCGGGTGAAGAACTGTTTTTT	CASSYGPGEELFF
TRBV20-1	TRBJ2-1	-	few	TGCAGTGCGGGATTCAATGAGCAGTTCTTC	CSAGFNEQFF
TRBV5-1	TRBJ2-5	TRBD2	-	TGCGCCAGCAGTGACTTCGCGGGAGGGCAAGAGACCCAGTACTTC	CASSDFAGGQETQYF
TRBV7-2	TRBJ2-7	TRBD2	few	TGTGCCAGCAGCTTCCCGACTAGCGGGAGTAACGAGCAGTACTTC	CASSFPTSGSNEQYF
TRBV28	TRBJ2-1	TRBD2	-	TGTGCCAGCAGTAAACCCGGGACTAGCAGTGAGCAGTTCTTC	CASSKPGTSSEQFF
TRBV5-1	TRBJ2-3	TRBD2	few	TGCGCCAGCAGCTTGGGACTAGCGGGAATTGATACGCAGTATTTT	CASSLGLAGIDTQYF
TRBV2	TRBJ2-1	TRBD2	few	TGTGCCAGCAGTGAACAACTAGCGGGAGGTGAGCAGTTCTTC	CASSEQLAGGEQFF
TRBV9	TRBJ2-1	TRBD2	-	TGTGCCAGCAGCCCAGGGGGGACTAGCGACCCCTCCTACAATGAGCAGTTCTTC	CASSPGGTSDPSYNEQFF
TRBV30	TRBJ1-2	TRBD1	few	TGTGCCTGGAGGGAACAGGGGTGGAGATATGGCTACACCTTC	CAWREQGWRYGYTF
TRBV4-3	TRBJ2-1	TRBD2	-	TGCGCCAGCAGCCCGGACCCGGGACTAGCGGGAGCTAATGAGCAGTTCTTC	CASSPDPGLAGANEQFF
TRBV7-3	TRBJ2-2	TRBD1	-	TGTGCCAGCAGCGCCTATACTGGACAGGGCGACGGGGAGCTGTTTTTT	CASSAYTGQGDGELFF
TRBV7-2	TRBJ1-4	-	-	TGTGCCAGCACTCTAGGGGGGGGTCAGGAAAAACTGTTTTTT	CASTLGGGQEKLFF
TRBV7-3	TRBJ2-1	-	-	TGTGCCAGCAGCTTAACTGCAGTCTTGGAATACAATGAGCAGTTCTTC	CASSLTAVLEYNEQFF
TRBV29-1	TRBJ2-7	-	-	TGCAGCGTTGTGGCAAGTACCTACGAGCAGTACTTC	CSVVASTYEQYF
TRBV27	TRBJ2-7	TRBD1	few	TGTGCCAGCAGTTACTCGGACCGGGACAGGGAGCAGTACTTC	CASSYSDRDREQYF
TRBV5-8	TRBJ1-2	-	-	TGTGCCAGCAGCCGACAAACGAACTATGGCTACACCTTC	CASSRQTNYGYTF
TRBV18	TRBJ2-5	TRBD1	few	TGTGCCAGCTCACCACCACGTCGGACAGGGTTGGAAGAGACCCAGTACTTC	CASSPPRRTGLEETQYF
TRBV28	TRBJ1-1	-	-	TGTGCCAGCAGGATGGACGCCATGAACACTGAAGCTTTCTTT	CASRMDAMNTEAFF
TRBV6-1	TRBJ1-1	-	-	TGTGCCAGCAGTGAACAGGGACCCACTGAAGCTTTCTTT	CASSEQGPTEAFF
TRBV27	TRBJ2-3	TRBD2	-	TGTGCCAGCAGTTTTGGACTAGCGGGAGATGGGTCCACAGATACGCAGTATTTT	CASSFGLAGDGSTDTQYF
TRBV4-3	TRBJ2-3	TRBD2	-	TGCGCCAGCAGCCACCTTCGAGCGGGAGGAACAGCGGATACGCAGTATTTT	CASSHLRAGGTADTQYF
TRBV28	TRBJ1-2	-	-	TGTGCCAGCAGTCCCCTGGACGGCGGCTATGGCTACACCTTC	CASSPLDGGYGYTF
TRBV10-3	TRBJ1-1	-	-	TGTGCCATCAGTGTGGGGGTCCCCACTGAAGCTTTCTTT	CAISVGVPTEAFF
TRBV5-1	TRBJ2-3	-	few	TGCGCCAGCAGCTTTCAGGATGGCACAGATACGCAGTATTTT	CASSFQDGTDTQYF
TRBV9	TRBJ2-5	-	few	TGTGCCAGCAGCGTAGGACGGTGGGGCATACAAGAGACCCAGTACTTC	CASSVGRWGIQETQYF
TRBV30	TRBJ2-1	-	few	TGTGCCTGGAGTATAACAGGGTCCCCCTACAATGAGCAGTTCTTC	CAWSITGSPYNEQFF
TRBV19	TRBJ2-1	TRBD2	-	TGTGCCAGTAGGACGACTAGCGGGGGAAACAATGAGCAGTTCTTC	CASRTTSGGNNEQFF
TRBV28	TRBJ2-1	-	few	TGTGCCAGCAGTTTCGGGCCTTGGATGAATGAGCAGTTCTTC	CASSFGPWMNEQFF
TRBV6-6	TRBJ1-2	-	-	TGTGCCAGCACCACCCCAGCGGAGTACTATGGCTACACCTTC	CASTTPAEYYGYTF
TRBV19	TRBJ2-7	-	-	TGTGCCAGTAGTTCGAAGGAGACGTCGCCCTACGAGCAGTACTTC	CASSSKETSPYEQYF
TRBV27	TRBJ2-1	-	-	TGTGCCAGCAGTAAGGGAGAGGCTTACAATGAGCAGTTCTTC	CASSKGEAYNEQFF
TRBV4-1	TRBJ2-1	TRBD2	-	TGCGCCAGCAGCCAAGAGCTAGCGGGAAACCATGAGCAGTTCTTC	CASSQELAGNHEQFF
TRBV29-1	TRBJ2-7	-	few	TGCAGCGTTGAGGGGCAAACGTACGAGCAGTACTTC	CSVEGQTYEQYF
TRBV27	TRBJ2-3	TRBD1	few	TGTGCCAGCCAAAAAGTCTTTGGACAGGGTAGCACAGATACGCAGTATTTT	CASQKVFGQGSTDTQYF
TRBV7-7	TRBJ2-7	-	-	TGTGCTAGCAGCCCCTTTCCCCGGACCCCGACCGACGAGCAGTACTTC	CASSPFPRTPTDEQYF
TRBV2	TRBJ2-5	-	few	TGTGCCAGCACCGTTCCCTGGGAGACCCAGTACTTC	CASTVPWETQYF
TRBV6-1	TRBJ2-2	TRBD2	few	TGTGCCATAGGCAGCGGGAGGGCCACCGGGGAGCTGTTTTTT	CAIGSGRATGELFF
TRBV4-1	TRBJ2-1	TRBD1	few	TGCGCCAGCAGCCAGACAGGGGGCTTAGGCTCCTACAATGAGCAGTTCTTC	CASSQTGGLGSYNEQFF
TRBV6-5	TRBJ2-1	-	-	TGTGCCAGCAGCTTCGGGATGGAGCAGTTCTTC	CASSFGMEQFF
TRBV7-8	TRBJ1-4	TRBD1	-	TGTGCCAGCAGCTTAGCAGAGGGGGCGCCCCTAAAGGAAAAACTGTTTTTT	CASSLAEGAPLKEKLFF